This T cell receptor beta chain was observed in a study of T cell responses to AZD1222 COVID-19 vaccine. The method was immunoSEQ multiplex PCR; TCRdb's version includes in-frame clones alone and lacks a portion of them. The table records about 150,000 clones, around 90% of them present only once. Study-wide results and caveats: Seropositivity was recorded at baseline in only 6 or 7 AZD1222 recipients. Donors, mostly white British, included more females; clonal diversity was possibly underestimated. Repertoires were obtained only post-peak T cell response.

A word on this clone: The antigen remains undetermined.

This TCR was recovered from an adult in good health. The sample in question was peripheral blood, obtained on day 0 of AZD1222 vaccination.

CDR3 bases: TGTGCCAGCAGCCGCCTAGCGGGGGGCCAAGTGGCCCAGTACTTC. Encoded protein: CASSRLAGGQVAQYF. The chain joins TRBV11-2 to TRBJ2-5; 11 bases align to TRBD2. V was clipped by 5 bases and J by 9 bases; unmatched bases: 11. CDR3 length: 15 amino acids. Looked up from germline, CDR1 is SGHAT and CDR2 is FQNNGV.